The next 13 T cell receptor beta chains were all read from a single sample in a study of blood T cell repertoires in COVID-19 (TCRdb year 2020). Libraries were built with the immunoSEQ multiplex PCR assay. Sourced from immuneACCESS, this table was stored by TCRdb with only in-frame sequences that have V and J called. A share of the clones is absent; for the studies checked, an unresolved V gene accounts for under half, and the remainder has no known explanation. The table for this sample lists 100,000 or so clones; approximately 80% of them were counted only once. The ten largest clones add up to over 9.5% of the sample. Sequencing was done on a sample of peripheral blood. The receptors derive from a woman aged 70 to 79 with active or convalescent COVID-19.

There are a few counts of this clone. The chain couples TRBV4-3 to TRBJ2-1; D is unresolved. CDR3 length: 11 amino acids. Trimming shortened V by 3 bases and J by 9 bases, and 6 bases separated the two germline ends. The germline V gene encodes CDR1 LGHNA and CDR2 YSLEER. The CDR3 protein is CASSQTGEQFF. The CDR3 coding sequence is TGCGCCAGCAGCCAGACGGGTGAGCAGTTCTTC.

The chain recombines TRBV29-1 with TRBJ2-6; the match to TRBD2 covers 9 bases. This CDR3 is built from 16 residues. Germline values: CDR1 SQVTM, CDR2 ANQGSEA. Unmatched junction bases numbered 4, after V lost 4 bases and J lost 0 bases. CDR3 loop: CSVALAGTSGANVLTF. The CDR3 region has the DNA TGCAGCGTTGCGCTAGCGGGGACCTCTGGGGCCAACGTCCTGACTTTC. The variable domain in full, with the rest retrieved from reference TRBV29-1 and TRBJ2-6, is SAVISQKPSRDICQRGTSLTIQCQVDSQVTMMFWYRQQPGQSLTLIATANQGSEATYESGFVIDKFPISRPNLTFSTLTVSNMSPEDSSIYLCSVALAGTSGANVLTFGAGSRLTVL.

This clone appeared a single time. V usage is TRBV5-1 and J usage is TRBJ1-1; D possibly corresponds to TRBD1 (5 bases). There are 12 residues in the CDR3. The V and J ends lost 4 bases and 10 bases respectively, with 14 bases between them. Germline-derived CDR1 and CDR2 are SGHRS and YFSETQ. The DNA for the CDR3 is TGCGCCAGCAGCACGGACAAAGGAGCAGCTTTCTTT. It translates to CASSTDKGAAFF.

This clone was recorded a few times. The rearrangement uses TRBV5-4 and TRBJ1-1; D is unclear. The germline V gene encodes CDR1 SGHNT and CDR2 YYREEE (reference sequence). Trimming removed 4 bases from V and 1 base from J, with 14 bases in between. The CDR3 extends over 15 amino acids. DNA of the CDR3: TGTGCCAGCAGCCCACAACAGCTACGGAACACTGAAGCTTTCTTT. Its protein product is CASSPQQLRNTEAFF.

This chain links TRBV11-2 with TRBJ2-5; TRBD2 matches 11 bases. Germline loops: CDR1 SGHAT, CDR2 FQNNGV. Losses at the gene ends were 1 base for V and 2 bases for J; bases not matched to a gene: 9. The length of the CDR3 is 18 residues. The CDR3 reads CASSLGDLAGGIQETQYF. CDR3 in DNA: TGTGCCAGCAGCTTAGGTGACCTAGCGGGGGGAATTCAAGAGACCCAGTACTTC.

The V call is TRBV5-1, the J call TRBJ2-1, with 11 bases fitting TRBD2. Germline values: CDR1 SGHRS, CDR2 YFSETQ. The V gene end was trimmed by 4 bases and the J gene end by 5 bases; junction bases not matched to a gene: 2. The CDR3 runs to 14 residues. CDR3 amino acids: CASSGTSGHNEQFF. The CDR3 DNA is TGCGCCAGCAGCGGGACTAGCGGCCACAATGAGCAGTTCTTC.

A few counts support this clone. The V and J genes are TRBV6-5 and TRBJ1-6; 9 nucleotides align to TRBD1. CDR3 size: 14 residues. The trim removed 5 bases at V and 7 bases at J, leaving 3 bases unmatched. Germline CDR1 MNHEY, CDR2 SVGAGI. For the CDR3, the DNA is TGTGCCAGCAGTCAGGACAGGGGAAATTCACCCCTCCACTTT. Translating gives CASSQDRGNSPLHF.

The J gene is TRBJ1-2, the V gene TRBV6-5, with TRBD1 as a possible D gene (6 bases). Germline loops: CDR1 MNHEY, CDR2 SVGAGI. The CDR3 has 15 amino acids. V lost 6 bases and J lost 5, with 19 bases in between. The CDR3 DNA follows: TGTGCCAGCAGATCCCTTGGGGAGGGGGTTTATGGCTACACCTTC. Its translation is CASRSLGEGVYGYTF.

In this sample, this clone turned up once. This chain joins TRBV11-2 and TRBJ1-5; D gene uncertain. With 1 base removed from V and 2 bases from J, the gap between germline ends came to 9 bases. From germline, CDR1 is SGHAT and CDR2 FQNNGV. This CDR3 has 15 residues. The CDR3 DNA reads TGTGCCAGCAGCTTAGTGGCCGGAGGCAATCAGCCCCAGCATTTT. The encoded protein is CASSLVAGGNQPQHF.

The rearrangement uses TRBV18 and TRBJ1-1, with D perhaps matching TRBD1 (5 bases). Deletions cut 5 bases from V and 1 base from J, with 11 bases between. The CDR3 is 14 amino acids. Germline values: CDR1 KGHSH, CDR2 LQKENI. The CDR3 loop is CASSFNGGNTEAFF. The CDR3 coding sequence is TGTGCCAGCTCATTTAACGGGGGGAACACTGAAGCTTTCTTT.

The chain uses TRBV5-1 and TRBJ2-7; the D gene is possibly TRBD1 (5 bases). The germline V gene encodes CDR1 SGHRS and CDR2 YFSETQ. The germline V and J ends were trimmed by 1 base and 1 base, with 12 bases remaining between them. The CDR3 is 15 amino acids. The CDR3 coding sequence is TGCGCCAGCAGCTTGCGACAGACAGAATCCTACGAGCAGTACTTC. It encodes CASSLRQTESYEQYF. Full variable domain (rest looked up from reference TRBV5-1 and TRBJ2-7): KAGVTQTPRYLIKTRGQQVTLSCSPISGHRSVSWYQQTPGQGLQFLFEYFSETQRNKGNFPGRFSGRQFSNSRSEMNVSTLELGDSALYLCASSLRQTESYEQYFGPGTRLTVT.

CDR3 nucleotides: TGTGCCAGCAGCTTAGTTCCGACAGGGAACACTGAAGCTTTCTTT. Translating it yields CASSLVPTGNTEAFF. This chain connects TRBV7-2 to TRBJ1-1, with a weak D call TRBD1 (6 bases). Trimming pared 1 base from V and 1 base from J, leaving 10 bases between. The CDR3 has 15 amino acids. CDR1 SGHTA and CDR2 FQGNSA come from the germline V gene.

This rearrangement joins TRBV2 to TRBJ2-4, with D perhaps matching TRBD2 (6 bases). In germline, CDR1 is SNHLY, CDR2 FYNNEI. The V end was cut by 6 bases, the J end by 5 bases, with 17 bases between. The CDR3 covers 15 residues. This chain's CDR3 is CASRRGRGGQNIQYF. CDR3 coding DNA: TGTGCCAGCAGGAGGGGAAGGGGAGGTCAAAACATTCAGTACTTC.